Each of the 17 T cell receptor beta chains below was sequenced from the same sample in a study of cytomegalovirus exposure and HLA in healthy donors (dated by TCRdb to about 2017). The library was prepared using the immunoSEQ multiplex PCR assay. For the multiplex PCR, a mixture combining 60 forward primers for TCR Vbeta segments and 13 reverse primers for TCR Jbeta segments was used. Entries here come from immuneACCESS through TCRdb and include only in-frame sequences with V and J called. Some clones fail to appear in such tables; in the studies checked, an unresolved V gene covers under half of the shortfall, and the cause of the remainder is unknown. Within this sample are about 100,000 clones, with 77% of them counted one time only. In total, the top ten clones hold around 4% of the sample. Sequencing used PBMCs. The receptors stem from a male donor in good health and CMV-seronegative.

The rearrangement uses TRBV18 and TRBJ2-7; TRBD1 matches at 7 bases. This CDR3 has 14 residues. V lost 0 bases and J lost 5; bases outside the gene matches: 4. CDR1 and CDR2 (germline): KGHSH, LQKENI. Written as DNA, the CDR3 is TGTGCCAGCTCACCACCGGGGCAGGGGGACGAGCAGTACTTC. Its protein product is CASSPPGQGDEQYF.

This sequence joins TRBV7-2 and TRBJ2-7; 9 positions match TRBD2. The CDR3 runs 15 residues. CDR1 and CDR2 from the germline V gene are SGHTA and FQGNSA. V lost 5 bases and J lost 2; bases outside the gene matches: 7. CDR3 bases: TGTGCCAGCAGCATGCGGGAGGGCCGAGCCTACGAGCAGTACTTC. Translating it yields CASSMREGRAYEQYF.

CDR3 coding DNA: TGTGCCAGCAGAGGGACAGCAACTCAAGAGACCCAGTACTTC. Its translation: CASRGTATQETQYF. The genes are TRBV6-6 and TRBJ2-5; 7 positions match TRBD1. Germline CDR1 and CDR2: MNHNY and SVGAGI (reference sequence). J gave up 2 bases and V 6 bases, and 6 bases lay outside the gene matches. This CDR3 has 14 amino acids.

This clone was seen a few times. The DNA of the CDR3 is TGTGCCAGCAGCTCTTGGACAGGTTCATACAATGAGCAGTTCTTC. This encodes CASSSWTGSYNEQFF. The genes are TRBV27 and TRBJ2-1; 7 bases map to TRBD1. Trimming removed 6 bases from V and 4 bases from J; junction bases left unmatched: 9. Germline assignment: CDR1 MNHEY and CDR2 SMNVEV (reference sequence). This CDR3 comprises 15 residues.

This rearrangement joins TRBV13 to TRBJ2-7, with 10 nucleotides matching TRBD2. Germline loops: CDR1 PRHDT, CDR2 FYEKMQ (reference sequence). The CDR3 has 16 amino acids. Trimming removed 3 bases from V and 1 base from J; junction bases left unmatched: 6. The CDR3 bases are TGTGCCAGCAGCTTGTCTCAGACTAGCGGGTCCTACGAGCAGTACTTC. Amino acids: CASSLSQTSGSYEQYF.

The chain is built from TRBV30 and TRBJ2-3; perhaps TRBD1 as D (6 bases). CDR3 length equals 12 residues. The V gene lost 8 bases and the J gene lost 2 bases, with 11 bases spanning the gap. The germline CDR1 and CDR2 sequences are GTSNPN and SVGIG (reference sequence). CDR3 nucleotides: TGTGCCGCCAGGGACACCACAGATACGCAGTATTTT. Translated: CAARDTTDTQYF.

V is TRBV10-3 and J is TRBJ2-1; TRBD2 agrees at 11 bases. CDR1 and CDR2 from the germline V gene are ENHRY and SYGVKD. After removal of 3 bases from V and 8 bases from J, the junction contained 6 bases not matched to a gene. CDR3 length: 15 amino acids. This CDR3 reads CAISEGTSGGYEQFF. As DNA, the CDR3 is TGTGCCATCAGTGAAGGGACTAGCGGCGGATATGAGCAGTTCTTC.

The chain links TRBV5-1 to TRBJ2-5; TRBD1 matches 7 bases. The closer fit of TRBJ2-7 to the DNA end suggests the J call may be wrong. Per the germline V gene, CDR1 is SGHRS and CDR2 is YFSETQ. The CDR3 totals 14 residues. CDR3 residues: CASSPRQGSGEQYF. Here the CDR3 DNA reads TGCGCCAGCAGCCCAAGACAGGGTTCAGGCGAGCAGTACTTC.

The chain has TRBV7-9 and TRBJ2-5; TRBD2 aligns across 8 bases. The V gene's germline CDR1 is SEHNR and CDR2 FQNEAQ (reference sequence). V lost 4 bases, J lost 5 bases, and 6 bases stayed unmatched. The CDR3 spans 14 residues. The CDR3 DNA reads TGTGCCAGCAGCTCCGCGGGAGGCCAGGAGACCCAGTACTTC. This encodes CASSSAGGQETQYF.

This chain links TRBV9 with TRBJ2-3, with 8 bases matching TRBD2. V was clipped by 0 bases and J by 4 bases; unmatched bases: 7. CDR3 length: 16 residues. The germline CDR1 and CDR2 sequences are SGDLS and YYNGEE. CDR3 sequence: CASSVDGRVPSDTQYF. The CDR3 DNA is TGTGCCAGCAGCGTAGACGGGAGGGTCCCCTCAGATACGCAGTATTTT.

This chain links TRBV19 with TRBJ2-3, with 14 bases matching TRBD2. The CDR3 sequence is 17 residues long. Germline values: CDR1 LNHDA, CDR2 SQIVND (reference sequence). V lost 4 bases to trimming and J lost 5 bases; unmatched junction nucleotides: 8. The CDR3 protein is CASSTTRTSGRLDTQYF. The CDR3 DNA reads as TGTGCCAGTAGTACAACCCGGACTAGCGGGAGGTTAGATACGCAGTATTTT. Full variable domain (remainder filled in from reference TRBV19 and TRBJ2-3): DGGITQSPKYLFRKEGQNVTLSCEQNLNHDAMYWYRQDPGQGLRLIYYSQIVNDFQKGDIAEGYSVSREKKESFPLTVTSAQKNPTAFYLCASSTTRTSGRLDTQYFGPGTRLTVL.

This clone has just a few counts. The chain recombines TRBV5-4 with TRBJ2-7, with 12 positions matching TRBD2. Germline CDR1 SGHNT, CDR2 YYREEE (reference sequence). Trimming at V came to 1 base and at J to 5 bases, leaving 10 bases not matched to a gene. This CDR3 has 17 amino acids. The CDR3 is CASSLIRLAGDSNEQYF. DNA for the CDR3: TGTGCCAGCAGCTTGATTCGACTAGCGGGAGATTCCAACGAGCAGTACTTC.

V usage is TRBV14 and J usage is TRBJ2-3; D gene unclear. Germline assignment: CDR1 SGHDN and CDR2 FVKESK. The CDR3 is made up of 13 amino acids. V lost 5 bases and J lost 1, with 7 bases in between. CDR3: CASSTPGTDTQYF. The DNA for the CDR3 is TGTGCCAGCAGCACTCCGGGCACAGATACGCAGTATTTT.

The rearrangement links TRBV4-1 to TRBJ2-5; TRBD2 agrees at 7 bases. The CDR3 is 15 residues long. Trimming removed 4 bases from V and 1 base from J; junction bases left unmatched: 6. The germline V gene has CDR1 MGHRA and CDR2 YSYEKL. Here the CDR3 DNA reads TGCGCCAGCAGCCTCATAGTAGCGGGCCAAGAGACCCAGTACTTC. It specifies CASSLIVAGQETQYF.

The CDR3 protein is CASPYPGGSQPQHF. CDR3 nucleotides: TGTGCCAGCCCCTACCCCGGGGGAAGCCAGCCCCAGCATTTT. V gene TRBV6-4 combines with J gene TRBJ1-5; D perhaps matches TRBD1 (5 bases). This CDR3 has 14 amino acids. CDR1 and CDR2 (germline): MRHNA, SNTAGT. With 8 bases removed from V and 7 bases from J, the gap between germline ends came to 18 bases.

The rearrangement joins TRBV7-2 to TRBJ2-2; 7 nucleotides align to TRBD1. Germline V gene lookup returns CDR1 SGHTA and CDR2 FQGNSA. This CDR3 region has 16 residues. J lost 1 base, V lost 5 bases, and 7 bases had no gene match. The CDR3 DNA is TGTGCCAGCAGCCTCACGGGACAGCTGAACACCGGGGAGCTGTTTTTT. Translating it yields CASSLTGQLNTGELFF.

This clone has only a few counts. The V call is TRBV29-1, the J call TRBJ1-2; 8 positions agree with TRBD1. CDR3 length equals 12 residues. The trim removed 7 bases at V and 5 bases at J, leaving 6 bases unmatched. Germline V gives CDR1 SQVTM, CDR2 ANQGSEA. Here the CDR3 reads CSAQGVRYGYTF. In nucleotides, the CDR3 is TGCAGCGCACAGGGGGTTCGGTATGGCTACACCTTC.